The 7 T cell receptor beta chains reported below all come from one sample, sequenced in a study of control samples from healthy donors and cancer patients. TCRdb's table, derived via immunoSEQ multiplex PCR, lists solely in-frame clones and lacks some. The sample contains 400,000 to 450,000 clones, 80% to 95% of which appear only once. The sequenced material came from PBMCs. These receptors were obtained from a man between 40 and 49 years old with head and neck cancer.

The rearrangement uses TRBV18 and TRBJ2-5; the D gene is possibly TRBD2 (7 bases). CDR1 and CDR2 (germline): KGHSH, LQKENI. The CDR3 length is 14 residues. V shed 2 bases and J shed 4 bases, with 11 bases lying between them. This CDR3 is CASSPGRGAETQYF. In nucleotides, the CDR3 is TGTGCCAGCTCACCAGGCCGGGGGGCAGAGACCCAGTACTTC.

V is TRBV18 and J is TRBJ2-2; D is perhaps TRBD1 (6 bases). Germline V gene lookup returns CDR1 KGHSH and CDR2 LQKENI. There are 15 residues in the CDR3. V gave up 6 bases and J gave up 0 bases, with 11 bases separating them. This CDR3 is CASSPGQANTGELFF. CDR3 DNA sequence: TGTGCCAGCTCTCCGGGACAAGCGAACACCGGGGAGCTGTTTTTT.

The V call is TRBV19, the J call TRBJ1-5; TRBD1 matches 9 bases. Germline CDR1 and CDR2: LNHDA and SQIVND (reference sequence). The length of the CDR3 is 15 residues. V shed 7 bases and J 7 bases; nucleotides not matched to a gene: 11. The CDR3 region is CASKPGTGSSQPQHF. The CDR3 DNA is TGTGCCAGTAAACCCGGGACAGGGTCAAGCCAGCCCCAGCATTTT.

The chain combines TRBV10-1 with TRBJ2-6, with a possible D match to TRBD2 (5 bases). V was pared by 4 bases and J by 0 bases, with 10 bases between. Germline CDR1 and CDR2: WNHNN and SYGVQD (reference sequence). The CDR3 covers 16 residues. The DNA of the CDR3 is TGCGCCAGCAGTGGGCCCGGGGACTCTGGGGCCAACGTCCTGACTTTC. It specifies CASSGPGDSGANVLTF.

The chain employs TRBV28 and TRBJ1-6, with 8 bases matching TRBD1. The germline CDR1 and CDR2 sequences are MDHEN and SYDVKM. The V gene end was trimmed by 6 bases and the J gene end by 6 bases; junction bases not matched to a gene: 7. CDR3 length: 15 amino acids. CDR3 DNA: TGTGCCAGCAGCAAGAACAGGGGGGCTAATTCACCCCTCCACTTT. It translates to CASSKNRGANSPLHF.

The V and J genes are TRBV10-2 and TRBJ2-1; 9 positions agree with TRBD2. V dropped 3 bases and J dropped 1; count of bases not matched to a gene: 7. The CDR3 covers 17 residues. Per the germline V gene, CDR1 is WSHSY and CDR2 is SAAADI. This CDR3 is CASSDLAGIPSYNEQFF. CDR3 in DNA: TGCGCCAGCAGTGACCTAGCGGGGATACCTTCCTACAATGAGCAGTTCTTC.

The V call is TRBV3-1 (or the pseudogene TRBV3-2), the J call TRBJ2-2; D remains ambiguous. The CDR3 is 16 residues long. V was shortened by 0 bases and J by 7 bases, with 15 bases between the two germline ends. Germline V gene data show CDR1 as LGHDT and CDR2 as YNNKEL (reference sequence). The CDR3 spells CASSQDRRPSIGELFF. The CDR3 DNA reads TGTGCCAGCAGCCAAGACCGTCGGCCCTCGATCGGGGAGCTGTTTTTT.